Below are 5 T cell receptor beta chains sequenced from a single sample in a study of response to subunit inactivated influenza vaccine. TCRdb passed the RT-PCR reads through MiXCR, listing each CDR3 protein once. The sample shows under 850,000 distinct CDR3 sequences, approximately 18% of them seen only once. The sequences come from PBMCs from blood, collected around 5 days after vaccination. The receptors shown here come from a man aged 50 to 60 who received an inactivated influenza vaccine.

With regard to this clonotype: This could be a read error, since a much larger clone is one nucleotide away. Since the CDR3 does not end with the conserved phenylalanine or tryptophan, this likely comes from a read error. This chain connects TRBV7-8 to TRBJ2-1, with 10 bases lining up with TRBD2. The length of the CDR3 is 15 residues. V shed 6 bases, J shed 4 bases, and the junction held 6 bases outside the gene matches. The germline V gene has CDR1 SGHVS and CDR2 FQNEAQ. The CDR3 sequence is CASSSRTSGYNEQFI. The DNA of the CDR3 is TGTGCCAGCAGTAGCCGGACTAGCGGATACAATGAGCAGTTCATC.

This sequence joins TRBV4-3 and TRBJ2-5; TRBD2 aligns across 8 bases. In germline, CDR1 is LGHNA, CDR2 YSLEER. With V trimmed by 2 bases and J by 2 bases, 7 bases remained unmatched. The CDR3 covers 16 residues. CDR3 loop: CASSQYPGLGQETQYF. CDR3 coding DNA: TGCGCCAGCAGCCAATATCCGGGACTAGGGCAAGAGACCCAGTACTTC.

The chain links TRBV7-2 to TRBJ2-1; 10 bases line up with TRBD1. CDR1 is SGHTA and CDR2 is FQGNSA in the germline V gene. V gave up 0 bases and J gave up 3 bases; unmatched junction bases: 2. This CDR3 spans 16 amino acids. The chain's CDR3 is CASSLAGTGVYNEQFF. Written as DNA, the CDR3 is TGTGCCAGCAGCTTAGCCGGGACAGGGGTCTACAATGAGCAGTTCTTC.

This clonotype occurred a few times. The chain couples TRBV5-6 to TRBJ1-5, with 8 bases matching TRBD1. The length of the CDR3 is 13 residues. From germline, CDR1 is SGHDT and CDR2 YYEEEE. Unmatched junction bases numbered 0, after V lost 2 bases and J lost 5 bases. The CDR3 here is CASSFRGHQPQHF. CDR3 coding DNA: TGTGCCAGCAGCTTCAGGGGGCATCAGCCCCAGCATTTT.

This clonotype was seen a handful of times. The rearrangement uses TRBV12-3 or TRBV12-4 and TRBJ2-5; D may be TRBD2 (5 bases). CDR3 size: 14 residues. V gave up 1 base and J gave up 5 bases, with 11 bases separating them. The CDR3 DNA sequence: TGTGCCAGCAGTTTAGTGGCCAGGACTGAGACCCAGTACTTC. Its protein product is CASSLVARTETQYF.